This T cell receptor (beta chain) was sequenced in a study of T-cell reconstitution after alpha-beta-depleted transplantation in children. Of note for this clonotype: Antigen: not known.

A TCRbeta library incorporating unique molecular identifiers was prepared. Via MiXCR, TCRdb re-called the PCR reads, giving one row per CDR3 protein. The sample contains more than 500,000 distinct CDR3 sequences, about an eighth of which appear only once. Study-level findings and limits: After transplant, high TCRbeta diversity at day 60 in some patients arose from surviving recipient T cells and thymic progenitors. Diversity and T-cell counts at one year after transplant derived mostly from new T cells.

CDR1 and CDR2 from the germline V gene are SGHDN and FVKESK. After removal of 1 base from V and 4 bases from J, the junction contained 13 bases not matched to a gene. This CDR3 region has 18 residues. This sequence was found in a female patient aged 2 to 10 who had a stem cell transplant for aplastic anemia, so the T cells may come from the graft donor. The chain is built from TRBV14 and TRBJ2-7, with 10 nucleotides matching TRBD2. This material consisted of PBMCs, mostly from graft donor cells, taken 180 days after TCRalphabeta/CD19-depleted stem cell transplant. DNA for the CDR3: TGTGCCAGCAGCCAAGTTTATGGGGCTAGCGGGAGTGGTTACGAGCAGTACTTC. This gives the protein CASSQVYGASGSGYEQYF.